The 7 T cell receptor beta chains presented below share a single source sample, sequenced in a study of shared T cell receptors in the human thymus. The data were produced by immunoSEQ multiplex PCR, yet TCRdb's version contains in-frame clones alone and is incomplete. Here the sample spans roughly 710,000 clones, roughly 85% being singletons. The same sample was also studied in work on human thymus T cells.

The sample taken for sequencing was thymocytes. All receptors derive from a girl under three years old with a congenital heart defect.

The chain couples TRBV6-6 to TRBJ2-3; a possible D gene is TRBD2 (5 bases). CDR1 and CDR2 (germline): MNHNY, SVGAGI (reference sequence). Trimming shortened V by 5 bases and J by 13 bases, and 13 bases separated the two germline ends. The CDR3 extends over 11 amino acids. In DNA, the CDR3 is TGTGCCAGCAGTGCCGGTCAGAGGGAGTATTTT. Protein: CASSAGQREYF.

J is TRBJ2-3 and V is TRBV21-1; the table assigns TRBD1, which was not confirmed against the DNA. TRBV21-1 is tagged as a pseudogene. CDR3 size: 18 residues. CDR3 sequence (DNA): TGTGCCAGCAGCAAAGTGCGATCCGGACAGGGAAAGACAGATACGCAGTATTTT. It yields the protein CASSKVRSGQGKTDTQYF.

The chain couples TRBV25-1 to TRBJ1-1; D call uncertain. In germline, CDR1 is MGHDK, CDR2 SYGVNS. The CDR3 runs 13 residues. The ends were cut back, 4 bases at V and 3 bases at J, with 9 bases in the middle. CDR3: CASSVRRDTEAFF. DNA of the CDR3: TGTGCCAGCAGTGTCCGGAGAGACACTGAAGCTTTCTTT.

The chain employs TRBV6-1 and TRBJ2-7; the D gene is possibly TRBD1 (6 bases). This CDR3 region has 13 residues. Trimming removed 4 bases from V and 4 bases from J, with 11 bases in between. Germline loops: CDR1 MNHNS, CDR2 SASEGT. CDR3 loop: CASSVLQGYEQYF. CDR3 in DNA: TGTGCCAGCAGTGTGCTACAGGGATACGAGCAGTACTTC.

The rearrangement links TRBV7-3 to TRBJ2-7; 9 bases are shared with TRBD2. CDR1 is SGHTA and CDR2 is FQGTGA in the germline V gene. This CDR3 is 14 amino acids long. Unmatched junction bases numbered 8, after V lost 4 bases and J lost 7 bases. CDR3 protein: CASSSIAGEEEQYF. For the CDR3, the DNA is TGTGCCAGCAGCTCCATAGCGGGGGAGGAGGAGCAGTACTTC.

The chain links TRBV10-1 to TRBJ2-3; perhaps TRBD1 as D (5 bases). Trimming shortened V by 5 bases and J by 1 base, and 19 bases separated the two germline ends. The CDR3 has 17 residues. Looked up from germline, CDR1 is WNHNN and CDR2 is SYGVQD (reference sequence). Here the CDR3 reads CASSSRARGSRTDTQYF. CDR3 nucleotides: TGCGCCAGCAGTTCCAGGGCTAGGGGCTCCCGCACAGATACGCAGTATTTT.

The chain joins TRBV5-1 to TRBJ2-7, with 12 bases fitting TRBD2. The CDR3 runs 17 residues. Trimming at V came to 3 bases and at J to 2 bases, leaving 9 bases not matched to a gene. Germline CDR1 SGHRS, CDR2 YFSETQ. CDR3 region: CASSSRLAGEPPYEQYF. DNA for the CDR3: TGCGCCAGCAGCTCAAGACTAGCGGGGGAGCCCCCCTACGAGCAGTACTTC.